The 26 T cell receptor beta chains below were found in one sample sequenced in a study of T cells after posttransplantation cyclophosphamide (dated by TCRdb to the mid-2010s). Library generation was performed with the immunoSEQ multiplex PCR assay. TCRdb limited this immuneACCESS table to in-frame rearrangements with V and J called. A share of clones is missing; checked studies link under half to unresolved V genes, and the rest is unexplained. The sample has tens of thousands of clones on record, with no singletons. The ten top clones hold about 2.3% of the sample. Sequencing was performed on PBMCs. Receptor source: a man in his forties in good health, CMV-negative, and a related stem cell transplant donor.

Ten or more counts support this clone. The CDR3 coding sequence is TGTGCCTCCAGCAGGGGGTCCCACGAGCAGTACTTC. Translating gives CASSRGSHEQYF. This chain links TRBV14 with TRBJ2-7; 7 bases fit TRBD1. The CDR3 consists of 12 residues. V shed 11 bases, J shed 5 bases, and the junction held 9 bases outside the gene matches. Germline V gene lookup returns CDR1 SGHDN and CDR2 FVKESK.

Ten or more counts support this clone. Other DNA sequences of this sample code for an identical CDR3. The chain combines TRBV19 with TRBJ1-1, with unresolved D. The CDR3 is 14 amino acids. The germline CDR1 and CDR2 sequences are LNHDA and SQIVND (reference sequence). V was shortened by 2 bases and J by 1 base, with 8 bases between the two germline ends. CDR3 nucleotide sequence: TGTGCCAGTAGTATAACAGTTAGGAACACTGAAGCTTTCTTT. Its translation is CASSITVRNTEAFF.

This clone was detected only a few times. The chain recombines TRBV4-2 with TRBJ1-6, with TRBD1 identical over 9 bases. Unmatched junction bases numbered 5, after V lost 0 bases and J lost 8 bases. The germline CDR1 and CDR2 sequences are LGHNA and YNFKEQ. The CDR3 sequence is 16 residues long. CDR3: CASSQEGTGSDSPLHF. The DNA of the CDR3 is TGTGCCAGCAGCCAAGAGGGGACAGGGTCTGATTCACCCCTCCACTTT.

This clone was seen many times. The V call is TRBV7-8, the J call TRBJ1-2, with D tentatively TRBD1 (5 bases). Germline CDR1 SGHVS, CDR2 FQNEAQ. CDR3 length equals 14 residues. The ends were cut back, 1 base at V and 7 bases at J, with 13 bases in the middle. The CDR3 DNA sequence: TGTGCCAGCAGCTTAGGTTCGGGGGTGGGTGGCTACACCTTC. This sequence encodes CASSLGSGVGGYTF.

This clone was observed many times. The CDR3 reads CASTRPGFQPQHF. The CDR3 DNA reads TGTGCCAGCACCCGGCCGGGGTTTCAGCCCCAGCATTTT. This chain links TRBV5-8 with TRBJ1-5; D is uncertain. From germline, CDR1 is SGHTS and CDR2 YDEGEE. The CDR3 extends over 13 amino acids. The ends were cut back, 6 bases at V and 6 bases at J, with 13 bases in the middle.

This clone has at least ten counts. The rearrangement joins TRBV4-2 to TRBJ1-2, with 8 bases identical to TRBD1. The J segment lost 7 bases and the V segment lost 1 base, leaving 8 bases of the junction unmatched. Germline CDR1 LGHNA, CDR2 YNFKEQ. The CDR3 length is 15 residues. As DNA, the CDR3 is TGTGCCAGCAGCCAAGTTACCCAGGGGGCAGGTGGCTACACCTTC. Encoded protein: CASSQVTQGAGGYTF.

This clone was seen many times. The chain links TRBV9 to TRBJ2-1; 7 bases match TRBD2. This CDR3 contains 15 residues. Per the germline V gene, CDR1 is SGDLS and CDR2 is YYNGEE. The J segment lost 2 bases and the V segment lost 0 bases, leaving 2 bases of the junction unmatched. The CDR3 loop reads CASSVGAGAYNEQFF. The DNA for the CDR3 is TGTGCCAGCAGCGTAGGGGCGGGAGCCTACAATGAGCAGTTCTTC.

This clone was seen repeatedly, ten times or more. This chain links TRBV28 with TRBJ2-7, with 9 positions matching TRBD1. V dropped 4 bases and J dropped 1; count of bases not matched to a gene: 5. This CDR3 is 15 amino acids long. Germline-derived CDR1 and CDR2 are MDHEN and SYDVKM. The CDR3 region has the DNA TGTGCCAGCAGTTCCGCGGGACAGGGTTCCTACGAGCAGTACTTC. Its translation: CASSSAGQGSYEQYF.

This clone was picked up many times. The chain recombines TRBV6-6 with TRBJ2-7; D ambiguous. The CDR3 length is 12 residues. Germline V gene sequence: CDR1 MNHNY, CDR2 SVGAGI (reference sequence). The V gene lost 6 bases and the J gene lost 4 bases, with 10 bases spanning the gap. In nucleotides, the CDR3 is TGTGCCAGCAGCGACACAGTATACGAGCAGTACTTC. It encodes CASSDTVYEQYF.

This clone was observed many times. The chain combines TRBV7-8 with TRBJ2-5; D gene uncertain. CDR3 length: 11 residues. The germline V and J ends were trimmed by 3 bases and 4 bases, with 3 bases remaining between them. Germline V CDR1 and CDR2: SGHVS, FQNEAQ. CDR3 region: CASSFSETQYF. The CDR3 DNA follows: TGTGCCAGCAGCTTCTCAGAGACCCAGTACTTC. Looking up the rest from reference TRBV7-8 and TRBJ2-5 gives the full variable domain: GAGVSQSPRYKVAKRGQDVALRCDPISGHVSLFWYQQALGQGPEFLTYFQNEAQLDKSGLPSDRFFAERPEGSVSTLKIQRTQQEDSAVYLCASSFSETQYFGPGTRLLVL.

This clone was seen repeatedly, ten times or more. The chain employs TRBV19 and TRBJ1-2; D is perhaps TRBD1 (6 bases). Trimming pared 4 bases from V and 4 bases from J, leaving 10 bases between. From germline, CDR1 is LNHDA and CDR2 SQIVND (reference sequence). The CDR3 loop spans 13 amino acids. The CDR3 sequence: CASSTDSFYGYTF. The DNA for the CDR3 is TGTGCCAGTAGTACGGACAGTTTCTATGGCTACACCTTC.

This clone was found many times. The rearrangement uses TRBV25-1 and TRBJ2-5; a possible D gene is TRBD2 (5 bases). Trimming pared 0 bases from V and 5 bases from J, leaving 10 bases between. The CDR3 loop spans 14 amino acids. CDR1 and CDR2 (germline): MGHDK, SYGVNS. The CDR3 coding sequence is TGTGCCAGCAGTGAATACGGTAGCGTGGAGACCCAGTACTTC. The encoded protein is CASSEYGSVETQYF.

This clone showed up many times. This chain uses TRBV2 with TRBJ2-7; the match to TRBD1 covers 7 bases. This CDR3 contains 15 residues. Germline loops: CDR1 SNHLY, CDR2 FYNNEI. Germline trimming cut 3 bases from V and 3 bases from J; bases unmatched to any gene: 8. In nucleotides, the CDR3 is TGTGCCAGCAGTGATCGGGGACAGCAACTCTACGAGCAGTACTTC. Translated: CASSDRGQQLYEQYF.

The chain carries TRBV30 and TRBJ1-1; D possibly corresponds to TRBD1 (5 bases). The CDR3 has 16 residues. Germline CDR1 and CDR2: GTSNPN and SVGIG (reference sequence). Trimming removed 4 bases at V and 1 base at J, with 19 bases between. The chain's CDR3 is CAWISGGMVGNTEAFF. The CDR3 nucleotides read TGTGCCTGGATTAGCGGGGGGATGGTGGGGAACACTGAAGCTTTCTTT.

The gene calls are TRBV29-1 and TRBJ2-5; 12 bases map to TRBD2. Germline values: CDR1 SQVTM, CDR2 ANQGSEA. The CDR3 sequence is 13 residues long. With 5 bases clipped from V and 4 bases from J, the junction kept 2 bases outside the gene matches. The CDR3 region has the DNA TGCAGCGTTTCGGGACTAGCGGGAGAGACCCAGTACTTC. Its translation is CSVSGLAGETQYF.

This clone was recorded a few times. V and J are TRBV27 and TRBJ2-3; TRBD2 matches 11 bases. With V trimmed by 5 bases and J by 3 bases, 7 bases remained unmatched. The germline V gene encodes CDR1 MNHEY and CDR2 SMNVEV (reference sequence). The CDR3 totals 16 residues. DNA of the CDR3: TGTGCCAGCAGTCTAACCCGACTAGCGGGGACAGATACGCAGTATTTT. Its protein is CASSLTRLAGTDTQYF.

This clone was seen a few times. Its ends do not fully match the called genes, so a read error is possible. The V call is TRBV5-1, the J call TRBJ2-3; 7 bases agree with TRBD2. This CDR3 has 14 amino acids. Germline CDR1 and CDR2: SGHRS and YFSETQ. The CDR3 nucleotides read TGCGCCAGCAGCCAGCGGGGTAGCACAGGTACGCAGTATTTT. Translation: CASSQRGSTGTQYF.

This clone was counted at least ten times. The gene calls are TRBV2 and TRBJ2-6, with D unresolved. The V gene lost 5 bases and the J gene lost 4 bases, with 6 bases spanning the gap. The CDR3 contains 13 residues. From germline, CDR1 is SNHLY and CDR2 FYNNEI. This CDR3 reads CASSLPGANVLTF. In DNA form, the CDR3 reads TGTGCCAGCAGTCTCCCCGGGGCCAACGTCCTGACTTTC.

This clone was observed at least ten times. This rearrangement joins TRBV19 to TRBJ2-1, with 13 positions matching TRBD2. There are 17 residues in the CDR3. The V gene end was trimmed by 1 base and the J gene end by 6 bases; junction bases not matched to a gene: 6. Germline loops: CDR1 LNHDA, CDR2 SQIVND (reference sequence). The CDR3 nucleotides read TGTGCCAGTAGTATAGTGTCGGGACTAGCGGGGTCCAATGAGCAGTTCTTC. It yields the protein CASSIVSGLAGSNEQFF.

This clone came up many times. The DNA of the CDR3 is TGTGCCAGCAGCTTGCGTCTAGCCCAAGGCACAGATACGCAGTATTTT. Translated: CASSLRLAQGTDTQYF. This chain links TRBV11-1 with TRBJ2-3; a weak D match, TRBD2 (5 bases). This CDR3 is 16 amino acids long. Trimming shortened V by 3 bases and J by 1 base, and 14 bases separated the two germline ends. Per germline, CDR1 SGHAT and CDR2 FQDESV (reference sequence).

This clone was seen many times. The chain uses TRBV13 and TRBJ2-5; 7 positions agree with TRBD1. Germline trimming cut 1 base from V and 5 bases from J; bases unmatched to any gene: 10. The germline CDR1 and CDR2 sequences are PRHDT and FYEKMQ (reference sequence). CDR3 length: 16 residues. CDR3 region: CASSLEGTGVGETQYF. CDR3 coding DNA: TGTGCCAGCAGCTTAGAGGGTACAGGGGTCGGGGAGACCCAGTACTTC. Full variable domain (rest looked up from reference TRBV13 and TRBJ2-5): AAGVIQSPRHLIKEKRETATLKCYPIPRHDTVYWYQQGPGQDPQFLISFYEKMQSDKGSIPDRFSAQQFSDYHSELNMSSLELGDSALYFCASSLEGTGVGETQYFGPGTRLLVL.

This clone was counted ten times or more. The chain is built from TRBV5-5 and TRBJ1-1; D unclear. The CDR3 extends over 11 amino acids. V was cut by 4 bases and J by 2 bases, with 3 bases left in between. Per the germline V gene, CDR1 is SGHKS and CDR2 is YYEKEE (reference sequence). The CDR3 here is CASSLNTEAFF. CDR3 bases: TGTGCCAGCAGCCTTAACACTGAAGCTTTCTTT. Using reference TRBV5-5 and TRBJ1-1 for the parts outside the CDR3, the full variable domain is DAGVTQSPTHLIKTRGQQVTLRCSPISGHKSVSWYQQVLGQGPQFIFQYYEKEERGRGNFPDRFSARQFPNYSSELNVNALLLGDSALYLCASSLNTEAFFGQGTRLTVV.

This clone has ten or more counts. This chain links TRBV4-1 with TRBJ2-3, with D possibly TRBD2 on 6 matching bases. Trimming took off 4 bases at V and 4 bases at J, with 15 bases between the two ends. The germline CDR1 and CDR2 sequences are MGHRA and YSYEKL. CDR3 length: 15 residues. The CDR3 loop reads CASSRQTSAADTQYF. CDR3 nucleotides: TGCGCCAGCAGCCGCCAGACTAGTGCGGCAGATACGCAGTATTTT.

This clone turned up a few times. V and J are TRBV29-1 and TRBJ1-1; D is ambiguous. The germline V and J ends were trimmed by 6 bases and 1 base, with 15 bases remaining between them. Per the germline V gene, CDR1 is SQVTM and CDR2 is ANQGSEA. This CDR3 has 14 residues. CDR3 loop: CSVASLPGNTEAFF. CDR3 nucleotide sequence: TGCAGCGTCGCCTCCCTCCCAGGGAACACTGAAGCTTTCTTT. Looking up the rest from reference TRBV29-1 and TRBJ1-1 gives the full variable domain: SAVISQKPSRDICQRGTSLTIQCQVDSQVTMMFWYRQQPGQSLTLIATANQGSEATYESGFVIDKFPISRPNLTFSTLTVSNMSPEDSSIYLCSVASLPGNTEAFFGQGTRLTVV.

This clone was observed many times. This chain links TRBV6-1 with TRBJ2-5, with 7 bases aligning to TRBD2. The germline V gene encodes CDR1 MNHNS and CDR2 SASEGT. The CDR3 is made up of 18 amino acids. The V and J ends lost 2 bases and 2 bases, in that order; junction bases with no gene match: 14. CDR3 loop: CASSEWWMGSGEQETQYF. CDR3 nucleotide sequence: TGTGCCAGCAGTGAATGGTGGATGGGCAGCGGGGAACAAGAGACCCAGTACTTC.

This clone was picked up many times. J is TRBJ2-1 and V is TRBV18; 7 bases fit TRBD1. Germline lookup yields CDR1 KGHSH and CDR2 LQKENI. The CDR3 spans 15 residues. The V segment lost 3 bases and the J segment 4 bases; nucleotides outside the gene matches: 6. CDR3 in DNA: TGTGCCAGCTCACCCCGGGACAGCGCTTACAATGAGCAGTTCTTC. Its protein product is CASSPRDSAYNEQFF.